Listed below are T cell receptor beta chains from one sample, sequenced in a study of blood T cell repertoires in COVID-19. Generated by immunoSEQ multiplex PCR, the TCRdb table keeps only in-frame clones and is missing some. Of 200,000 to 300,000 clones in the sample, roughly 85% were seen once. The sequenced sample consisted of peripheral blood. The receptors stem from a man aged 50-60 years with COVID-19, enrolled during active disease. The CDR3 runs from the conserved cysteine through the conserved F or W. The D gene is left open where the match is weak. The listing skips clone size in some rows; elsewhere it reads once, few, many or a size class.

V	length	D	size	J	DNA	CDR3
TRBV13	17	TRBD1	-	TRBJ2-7	TGTGCCAGCAGCTTAGGGGTCCGGGACAGGGGATTCTACGAGCAGTACTTC	CASSLGVRDRGFYEQYF
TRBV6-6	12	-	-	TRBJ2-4	TGTGCCAGCAGTTACTCCCCTCAACAGATACACTTC	CASSYSPQQIHF
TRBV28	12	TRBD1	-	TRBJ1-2	TGTGCCAGCAGTTCGACAGGGACCGGCTACACCTTC	CASSSTGTGYTF
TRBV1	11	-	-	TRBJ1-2	TGCACCAGCAGCCCCGACTATGGCTACACCTTC	CTSSPDYGYTF
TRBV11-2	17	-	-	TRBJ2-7	TGTGCCAGCAGCTTAGGAGTCACAGGACCAAGCTCCTACGAGCAGTACTTC	CASSLGVTGPSSYEQYF
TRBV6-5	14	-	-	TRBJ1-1	TGTGCCAGCAGTTACTCGACAGGGAACACTGAAGCTTTCTTT	CASSYSTGNTEAFF
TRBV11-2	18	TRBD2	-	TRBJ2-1	TGTGCCAGCAGCTTAGGCTTGAGACTAGCGGGGTTCTACAATGAGCAGTTCTTC	CASSLGLRLAGFYNEQFF
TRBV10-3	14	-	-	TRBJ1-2	TGTGCCATCAGTGGTGGCGGAACGCTCTATGGCTACACCTTC	CAISGGGTLYGYTF
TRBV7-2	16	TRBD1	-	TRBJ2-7	TGTGCCAGCAGCTCATATACAGACAGGGGAACCTACGAGCAGTACTTC	CASSSYTDRGTYEQYF
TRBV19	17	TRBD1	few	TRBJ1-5	TGTGCCAGTAGTTCGTTTCGAAGGACAGGCTCTAGGGAGCCCCAGCATTTT	CASSSFRRTGSREPQHF
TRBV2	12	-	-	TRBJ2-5	TGTGCCAGCAGCCGAACCAGGGAGACCCAGTACTTC	CASSRTRETQYF
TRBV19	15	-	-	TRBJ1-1	TGTGCCAGTAGTATTGCAGGGAACATGAACACTGAAGCTTTCTTT	CASSIAGNMNTEAFF
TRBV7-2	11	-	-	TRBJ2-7	TGTGCCAGCAGCTTACATTACGAGCAGTACTTC	CASSLHYEQYF
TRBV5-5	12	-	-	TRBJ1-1	TGTGCCAGCAGCCTACCGAACACTGAAGCTTTCTTT	CASSLPNTEAFF
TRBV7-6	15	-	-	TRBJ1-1	TGTGCCAGCAGCTTACTGCCAGGTTCGAACACTGAAGCTTTCTTT	CASSLLPGSNTEAFF
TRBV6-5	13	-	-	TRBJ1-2	TGTGCCAGCACCCGTAGAACAGACTACGGCTACACCTTC	CASTRRTDYGYTF
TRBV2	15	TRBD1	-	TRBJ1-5	TGTGCCAGCATGGAAGGGGGCACCTTTCGTCAGCCCCAGCATTTT	CASMEGGTFRQPQHF
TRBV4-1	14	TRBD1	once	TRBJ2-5	TGCGCCAGCAGCCAATGGACAGGGAGGGAGACCCAGTACTTC	CASSQWTGRETQYF
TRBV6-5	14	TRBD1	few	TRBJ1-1	TGTGCCAGCAGCAAGACAGGGGCGAACACTGAAGCTTTCTTT	CASSKTGANTEAFF
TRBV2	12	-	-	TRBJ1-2	TGTGCCAGCAGTCCACAGAACTATGGCTACACCTTC	CASSPQNYGYTF
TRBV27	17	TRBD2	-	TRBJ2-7	TGTGCCAGCGGCAATCCACCTAGCGGGGCCCTGCCATCCCGGCAGTACTTC	CASGNPPSGALPSRQYF
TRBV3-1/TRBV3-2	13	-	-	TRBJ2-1	TGTGCCAGCAGCCCTAATCTAGGCAATGAGCAGTTCTTC	CASSPNLGNEQFF
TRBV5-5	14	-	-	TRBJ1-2	TGTGCCAGCAGCTTGAAACAGGGCGATTTTGGCTACACCTTC	CASSLKQGDFGYTF
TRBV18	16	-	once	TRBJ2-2	TGTGCCAGCTCACCAGCGACAGGACGCAACACCGGGGAGCTGTTTTTT	CASSPATGRNTGELFF
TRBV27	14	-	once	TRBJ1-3	TGTGCCAGCAGTTTACGAGGCTCTGGAAACACCATATATTTT	CASSLRGSGNTIYF
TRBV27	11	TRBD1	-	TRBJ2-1	TGTGCCAGCAGTCAGACAGGGAAGCAGTTCTTC	CASSQTGKQFF
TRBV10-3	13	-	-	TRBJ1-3	TGTGCCATCAGTCAGGGCTCTGGAAACACCATATATTTT	CAISQGSGNTIYF
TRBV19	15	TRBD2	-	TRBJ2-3	TGTGCCAGTAGGGAACGGGGGGGCGAGGCAGATACGCAGTATTTT	CASRERGGEADTQYF
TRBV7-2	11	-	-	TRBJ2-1	TGTGCCAGCAGCTTACTCAATGAGCAGTTCTTC	CASSLLNEQFF
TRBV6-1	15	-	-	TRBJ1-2	TGTGCCAGCAGTGAATTGGGCATCGAGAACTATGGCTACACCTTC	CASSELGIENYGYTF
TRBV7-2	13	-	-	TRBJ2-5	TGTGCCAGCAGCGCGGGGCGTGGGGAGACCCAGTACTTC	CASSAGRGETQYF
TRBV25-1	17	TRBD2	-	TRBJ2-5	TGTGCCAGCAGTGAATCGGGTAGCGGGGGAATCCAAGAGACCCAGTACTTC	CASSESGSGGIQETQYF
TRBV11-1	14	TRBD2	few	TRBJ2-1	TGTGCCAGCAGCAATGGGGGGGAATACAATGAGCAGTTCTTC	CASSNGGEYNEQFF
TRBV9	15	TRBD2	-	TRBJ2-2	TGTGCCAGCACGCGGGGGGCAACGAACACCGGGGAGCTGTTTTTT	CASTRGATNTGELFF
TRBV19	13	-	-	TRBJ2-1	TGTGCCAGTAGCAGGAGGTCCTACAATGAGCAGTTCTTC	CASSRRSYNEQFF
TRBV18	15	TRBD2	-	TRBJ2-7	TGTGCCAGCTCACCACCGGGAGGGGCAGAGGGCGAGCAGTACTTC	CASSPPGGAEGEQYF
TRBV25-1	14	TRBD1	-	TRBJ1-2	TGTGCCAGCAGTGAGGACAGGGCAATCCATGGCTACACCTTC	CASSEDRAIHGYTF
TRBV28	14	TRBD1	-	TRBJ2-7	TGTGCCAGCAGAATACGACAGGGGAATTACGAGCAGTACTTC	CASRIRQGNYEQYF
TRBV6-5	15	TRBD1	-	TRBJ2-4	TGTGCCAGCAGTCGGACAGGGTATGCCAAAAACATTCAGTACTTC	CASSRTGYAKNIQYF
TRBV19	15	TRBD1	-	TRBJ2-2	TGTGCCAGTAGTATAACAGGGGACAGCACCGGGGAGCTGTTTTTT	CASSITGDSTGELFF
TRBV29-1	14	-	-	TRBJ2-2	TGCAGCGTGGGGGGACGGGTCCACACCGGGGAGCTGTTTTTT	CSVGGRVHTGELFF
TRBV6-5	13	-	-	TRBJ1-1	TGTGCCAGCAGCCCCAGAATGAACACTGAAGCTTTCTTT	CASSPRMNTEAFF
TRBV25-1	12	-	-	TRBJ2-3	TGTGCCAGCAGTTCTAGCACAGATACGCAGTATTTT	CASSSSTDTQYF